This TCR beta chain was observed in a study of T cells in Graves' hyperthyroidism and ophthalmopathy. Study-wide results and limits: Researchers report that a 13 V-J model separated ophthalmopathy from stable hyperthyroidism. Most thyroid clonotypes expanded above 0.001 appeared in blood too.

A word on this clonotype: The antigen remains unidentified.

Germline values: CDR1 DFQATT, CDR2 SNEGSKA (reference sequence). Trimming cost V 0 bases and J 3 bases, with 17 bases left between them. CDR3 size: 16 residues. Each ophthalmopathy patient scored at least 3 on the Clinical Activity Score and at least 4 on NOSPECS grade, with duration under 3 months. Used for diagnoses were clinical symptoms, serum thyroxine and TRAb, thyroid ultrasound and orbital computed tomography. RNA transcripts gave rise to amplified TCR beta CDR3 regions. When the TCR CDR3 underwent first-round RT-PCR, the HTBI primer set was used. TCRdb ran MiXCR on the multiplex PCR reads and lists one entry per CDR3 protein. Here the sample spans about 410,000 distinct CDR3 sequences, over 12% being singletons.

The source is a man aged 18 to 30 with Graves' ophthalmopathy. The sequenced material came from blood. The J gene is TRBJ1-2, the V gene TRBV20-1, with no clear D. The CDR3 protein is CSARDLSQSGYYGYTF. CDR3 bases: TGCAGTGCTAGAGATCTGAGTCAGAGCGGGTACTATGGCTACACCTTC.